This record covers a single T cell receptor (beta chain). Clinical history as reported by participants underpinned cohort assignment. The CDR3 length is 16 residues. V lost 6 bases and J 0 bases, leaving 17 bases between the germline ends. CDR1 LNHDA and CDR2 SQIVND come from the germline V gene (reference sequence). This record belongs to a study of blood T cell repertoires in COVID-19. Study context: The origin of the acute and convalescent COVID-19 samples was the United States, Italy and Spain. Sample material is recorded as cDNA or gDNA derived from T cells, B-cell-depleted T cells, or PBMCs.

Sequencing was performed with immunoSEQ multiplex PCR; in TCRdb, only in-frame clones are kept and a portion is missing. The sample shows over 200,000 clones, roughly 87% of them seen only once. The genes are TRBV19 and TRBJ1-2, with TRBD1 as a possible D gene (6 bases). The sample was PBMCs or T cells enriched from blood (not recorded which). The receptor was isolated from a man between 18 and 35 years old with acute COVID-19. The chain's CDR3 is CASSQNQGLSNYGYTF. CDR3 bases: TGTGCCAGTAGCCAGAATCAGGGGCTATCTAACTATGGCTACACCTTC.